This T cell receptor beta chain appears in the sequencing data of a study of blood T cell repertoires in COVID-19 (dated by TCRdb to the early 2020s). As for the study more broadly: Collaborator samples came from the United States, Italy and Spain and covered acute and convalescent phases of COVID-19. The prospective study material was composed of cDNA or gDNA derived from T cells, B-cell-depleted T cells, or PBMCs. Deeply sampled blood TCRbeta repertoires from subjects exposed to, actively infected with, or recovered from COVID-19 were included in the dataset. The repertoires were released in a freely available public database intended as a resource for research on the immune response to SARS-CoV-2. Samples were obtained from the ongoing ImmuneRACE study (first 160 participants) and from over 1,000 subjects provided by 6 global collaborators. A de-identified subject ID, COVID-19 status, age in years and sex were almost always included in the sample metadata. Where available, HLA class I and class II types were taken from metadata supplied by the sample provider and were not determined by assay-based typing.

TCRbeta CDR3 regions were amplified from genomic DNA by means of the immunoSEQ Assay, a bias-controlled multiplex PCR. Per the authors' processing: The number of nucleated cells in each sample was estimated by amplification of reference gene primers within the assay. To quantify the absolute abundance of each unique TCRbeta CDR3 rearrangement, sequence reads were collapsed and filtered. For each sample, productive Simpson clonality was calculated as the square root of Simpson's diversity index over productive rearrangements. Imported from immuneACCESS, the table was reduced by TCRdb to in-frame sequences with V and J called. These copies leave out some clones; in studies compared against another copy, an unresolved V gene accounts for under half, and the cause of the remainder is not known. The D gene and trimming were derived from the DNA, and the V and J assignments and clone size from that table. The sample contains about 250,000 clones, 85% of them found a single time. The top ten constitute roughly 4.6% of the sample.

The investigation overall reported the following: The amount of clinical and demographic metadata varied by source and participant and was provided uncurated.

One collaborating source in Seattle enrolled patients while the patients were actively infected and followed the patients over time throughout the course of disease. Whole blood was collected in K2EDTA tubes by collaborating institutions according to the institutions' own protocols. For TCRbeta analysis, collaborators shipped samples as frozen whole blood, isolated PBMCs, or DNA extracted from either of those sample types. The germline V gene supplies CDR1 SGHDN and CDR2 FVKESK. Spanning cysteine to phenylalanine, the CDR3 consists of 15 amino acids. Of the read, only the CDR3 DNA is kept; its 45 bases are in frame from base 1. Relative to germline, V is 2 bases shorter and J is 4 bases shorter, with 15 bases between their ends. This clone has just one count. It lacks a known antigen. No qualities accompany the bases; no much larger clone lies one base away.

The specimen was peripheral blood. In this chain, TRBV14 is recombined with TRBJ2-7; a tentative D call is TRBD2 (6 bases match). This clonotype was obtained from a man in his fifties or sixties with COVID-19, enrolled during active disease. This receptor has the CDR3 CASSQPGLQTYEQYF. The nucleotide sequence reads TGTGCCAGCAGCCAACCGGGACTGCAAACTTACGAGCAGTACTTC.